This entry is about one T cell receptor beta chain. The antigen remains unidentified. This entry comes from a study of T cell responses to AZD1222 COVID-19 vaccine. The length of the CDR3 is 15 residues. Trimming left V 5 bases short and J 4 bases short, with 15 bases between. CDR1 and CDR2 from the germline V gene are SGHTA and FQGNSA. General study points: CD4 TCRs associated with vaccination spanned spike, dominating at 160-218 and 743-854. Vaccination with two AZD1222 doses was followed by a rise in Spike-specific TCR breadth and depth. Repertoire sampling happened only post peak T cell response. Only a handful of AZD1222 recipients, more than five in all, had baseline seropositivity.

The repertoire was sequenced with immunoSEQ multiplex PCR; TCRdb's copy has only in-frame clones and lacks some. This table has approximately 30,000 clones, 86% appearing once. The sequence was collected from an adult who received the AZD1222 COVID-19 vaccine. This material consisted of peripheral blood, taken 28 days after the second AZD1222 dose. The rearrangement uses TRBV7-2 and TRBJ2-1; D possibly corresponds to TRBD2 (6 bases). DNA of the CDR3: TGTGCCAGCAGCCGGAGAGCGGAGGGGTACAATGAGCAGTTCTTC. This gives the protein CASSRRAEGYNEQFF. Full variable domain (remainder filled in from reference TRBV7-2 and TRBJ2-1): GAGVSQSPSNKVTEKGKDVELRCDPISGHTALYWYRQSLGQGLEFLIYFQGNSAPDKSGLPSDRFSAERTGGSVSTLTIQRTQQEDSAVYLCASSRRAEGYNEQFFGPGTRLTVL.